Listed here are 20 T cell receptor beta chains from one sample, sequenced in a study of patients and donors after allogeneic stem cell transplantation. Using its own MiXCR run on the RT-PCR reads, TCRdb lists one record per CDR3 protein. Among around 150,000 distinct CDR3 sequences listed, about 36% were seen once. The sample comprised blood, either unsorted or a sorted T cell fraction (not recorded which). These receptors all come from a human donor who was either an allogeneic HSCT recipient or a stem cell or donor lymphocyte infusion donor (not recorded which). It is not recorded whose cells these are; they may come from a transplant donor.

This sequence joins TRBV9 and TRBJ1-5, with D maybe TRBD1 (5 bases). The CDR3 sequence is 13 residues long. Germline V gene lookup returns CDR1 SGDLS and CDR2 YYNGEE. V lost 10 bases, J lost 0 bases, and 11 bases lay in between. CDR3 region: CASGGTSNQPQHF. CDR3 sequence (DNA): TGTGCCTCGGGGGGGACTAGCAATCAGCCCCAGCATTTT.

The chain carries TRBV7-2 and TRBJ1-5, with D possibly matching TRBD1 (6 bases). V was clipped by 5 bases and J by 7 bases, with 12 bases between them. The CDR3 extends over 13 amino acids. CDR1 and CDR2 (germline): SGHTA, FQGNSA. The CDR3 reads CASSPGTSQPQHF. The CDR3 DNA follows: TGTGCCAGCAGCCCAGGGACAAGCCAGCCCCAGCATTTT.

The chain uses TRBV12-3 or TRBV12-4 and TRBJ1-3, with 8 bases that match TRBD1. Losses at the gene ends were 5 bases for V and 0 bases for J; bases not matched to a gene: 6. CDR3 length: 16 amino acids. The CDR3 sequence: CASSPEDRASGNTIYF. CDR3 nucleotides: TGTGCCAGCAGTCCGGAGGACAGGGCCTCTGGAAACACCATATATTTT.

This clonotype was observed a single time. The rearrangement uses TRBV4-3 and TRBJ2-2; tentatively, D is TRBD1 (5 bases). The V end lost 1 base, the J end lost 2 bases, and 8 bases lay between the germline ends. This CDR3 has 15 residues. In germline, CDR1 is LGHNA, CDR2 YSLEER. The CDR3 nucleotides are TGCGCCAGCAGCCAAGCCGACAGTAACACCGGGGAGCTGTTTTTT. This sequence encodes CASSQADSNTGELFF.

This chain connects TRBV12-3 or TRBV12-4 to TRBJ2-1; no firm D call. Trimming took 1 base from V and 12 from J, leaving 10 bases between them. The CDR3 sequence is 12 residues long. CDR3 residues: CASSLGEFGQFF. CDR3 nucleotides: TGTGCCAGCAGTTTAGGTGAATTTGGGCAGTTCTTC.

This clonotype showed up just a few times. The chain is built from TRBV5-1 and TRBJ1-5; 9 nucleotides align to TRBD1. Germline assignment: CDR1 SGHRS and CDR2 YFSETQ. The CDR3 runs 15 residues. J lost 4 bases, V lost 4 bases, and 6 bases had no gene match. The CDR3 loop reads CASSMGQGRNQPQHF. The CDR3 DNA is TGCGCCAGCAGCATGGGACAGGGAAGGAATCAGCCCCAGCATTTT.

This clonotype was counted a few times. The J gene is TRBJ2-4, the V gene TRBV7-8, with 10 bases that match TRBD1. With 2 bases clipped from V and 7 bases from J, the junction kept 2 bases outside the gene matches. The CDR3 length is 14 residues. Per the germline V gene, CDR1 is SGHVS and CDR2 is FQNEAQ. The CDR3 reads CASSLSGQGNIQYF. The DNA for the CDR3 is TGTGCCAGCAGCTTATCGGGACAGGGGAACATTCAGTACTTC.

This clonotype occurred a few times. CDR3: CASSLAELNYGYTF. DNA for the CDR3: TGTGCCAGCAGCTTAGCGGAGCTTAACTATGGCTACACCTTC. This chain connects TRBV7-2 to TRBJ1-2; D is unclear. This CDR3 is built from 14 residues. Germline V gene sequence: CDR1 SGHTA, CDR2 FQGNSA. Trimming took 0 bases from V and 1 from J, leaving 6 bases between them. The whole variable domain, filled in from reference TRBV7-2 and TRBJ1-2, reads GAGVSQSPSNKVTEKGKDVELRCDPISGHTALYWYRQSLGQGLEFLIYFQGNSAPDKSGLPSDRFSAERTGGSVSTLTIQRTQQEDSAVYLCASSLAELNYGYTFGSGTRLTVV.

This CDR3 is CASRRQGNMNTEAFF. CDR3 DNA sequence: TGTGCCAGCAGGAGACAGGGAAATATGAACACTGAAGCTTTCTTT. This chain joins TRBV12-3 or TRBV12-4 and TRBJ1-1; 7 bases align to TRBD1. The V segment lost 6 bases and the J segment 0 bases; nucleotides outside the gene matches: 7. The CDR3 has 15 residues.

This clonotype has a count of ten or more. This chain connects TRBV27 to TRBJ1-5; D remains ambiguous. The germline V gene encodes CDR1 MNHEY and CDR2 SMNVEV (reference sequence). The CDR3 contains 12 residues. Trimming stripped 3 bases from V and 7 bases from J, with 7 bases between. CDR3 sequence: CASSLVGQPQHF. The CDR3 DNA reads as TGTGCCAGCAGTTTGGTCGGCCAGCCCCAGCATTTT.

The J gene is TRBJ2-3, the V gene TRBV12-3 or TRBV12-4; D is possibly TRBD1 or TRBD2 (5 bases each). This CDR3 has 17 amino acids. V gave up 6 bases and J gave up 3 bases, with 22 bases separating them. CDR3 sequence: CASRGIFGTAPTDTQYF. The CDR3 bases are TGTGCCAGCAGGGGAATTTTCGGGACGGCACCTACAGATACGCAGTATTTT.

The CDR3 DNA is TGTGCCAGCAGTCCGCCGGGGGATGAGCAGTTCTTC. Translation gives CASSPPGDEQFF. V usage is TRBV12-3 or TRBV12-4 and J usage is TRBJ2-1; D possibly corresponds to TRBD2 (6 bases). The CDR3 covers 12 residues. V lost 5 bases and J lost 8, with 10 bases in between.

This clonotype has a handful of counts. V is TRBV6-5 and J is TRBJ1-2, with D perhaps matching TRBD1 (5 bases). V was pared by 1 base and J by 3 bases, with 18 bases between. Germline CDR1 MNHEY, CDR2 SVGAGI. This CDR3 comprises 17 residues. The CDR3 here is CASSYFPGGGKDYGYTF. In DNA form, the CDR3 reads TGTGCCAGCAGTTACTTTCCGGGGGGAGGGAAAGACTATGGCTACACCTTC.

CDR3 coding DNA: TGTGCCAGCTCAGTCTACAGGGAGAACTATGGCTACACCTTC. Protein: CASSVYRENYGYTF. This chain joins TRBV18 and TRBJ1-2, with D maybe TRBD1 (6 bases). Trimming took 5 bases from V and 2 from J, leaving 12 bases between them. Germline CDR1 and CDR2: KGHSH and LQKENI. The CDR3 is 14 amino acids.

This clonotype was observed a handful of times. The chain carries TRBV12-3 or TRBV12-4 and TRBJ2-6, with D possibly being TRBD1 (5 bases). V lost 6 bases to trimming and J lost 2 bases, with 14 bases between them. This CDR3 spans 16 amino acids. The CDR3: CASSPIGRAGANVLTF. DNA for the CDR3: TGTGCCAGCAGCCCGATTGGCAGGGCTGGGGCCAACGTCCTGACTTTC.

This chain uses TRBV7-2 with TRBJ2-3; D is unresolved. This CDR3 comprises 14 residues. Germline CDR1 reads SGHTA; CDR2 reads FQGNSA. Trimming cost V 4 bases and J 4 bases, with 12 bases left between them. CDR3 bases: TGTGCCAGCAGCTGGTCGGTAAACCCAGATACGCAGTATTTT. It encodes CASSWSVNPDTQYF.

V and J are TRBV6-7 and TRBJ2-1, with D possibly matching TRBD2 (7 bases). TRBV6-7 is labeled an ORF, and its function is uncertain. Trimming took off 10 bases at V and 9 bases at J, with 16 bases between the two ends. The length of the CDR3 is 12 residues. CDR3 DNA sequence: TGTGCCACCCCTAGGGGGGGAGCTGAGCAGTTCTTC. Translating gives CATPRGGAEQFF.

The chain recombines TRBV10-3 with TRBJ1-5, with TRBD1 identical over 7 bases. J gave up 7 bases and V 4 bases, and 13 bases lay outside the gene matches. The CDR3 is 16 amino acids. Germline V lookup: CDR1 ENHRY, CDR2 SYGVKD. The CDR3 DNA reads as TGTGCCATCAGTGGCGGGGACCCTTCAGGGGGACAGCCCCAGCATTTT. This gives the protein CAISGGDPSGGQPQHF.

This clonotype was found a few times. CDR3 protein: CASSQSGGPGEQYV. DNA for the CDR3: TGTGCCAGCAGCCAGAGCGGGGGACCCGGAGAGCAGTACGTC. The V and J genes are TRBV12-3 or TRBV12-4 and TRBJ2-7, with 8 bases identical to TRBD2. The J segment lost 7 bases and the V segment lost 6 bases, leaving 11 bases of the junction unmatched. The CDR3 is 14 amino acids.

The J gene is TRBJ1-4, the V gene TRBV12-3 or TRBV12-4; maybe TRBD1 (5 bases). The CDR3 runs 13 residues. V was shortened by 0 bases and J by 8 bases, with 7 bases between the two germline ends. This chain's CDR3 is CASSLAQGEKLFF. CDR3 DNA: TGTGCCAGCAGTTTAGCTCAGGGCGAAAAACTGTTTTTT.